Below, 8 T cell receptor beta chains from the same sample are listed, as sequenced in a study of regulatory T cells in long-lasting Graves disease (dated by TCRdb to the early 2020s). What this sample's time point label stands for: newly diagnosed GD, antithyroid drugs for less than 3 months. For both TCR sequencing and RNA sequencing, RNA was extracted from PBMCs using TRIzol. Preparation of the library involved multiplex PCR. Sequencing was performed on an Illumina HiSeq 4000. TCR beta libraries were built with iRepertoire HTBI primers and Arm-PCR amplification of CDR3 regions. Clones were called with MiXCR by TCRdb after fastp trimmed the public reads at Q25, and only in-frame beta chains were retained. Every CDR3 protein is listed once, alongside the most common genes and DNA of its rows. Here the sample has 250,000 to 400,000 distinct CDR3 sequences; 15% to 20% occur a single time. The ten largest make up more than 35% of the sample.

Sequences were derived from peripheral blood mononuclear cells (PBMCs), sampled at new diagnosis, from a patient treated with antithyroid drugs. These receptors all stem from a female donor with Graves disease.

In this sample, this clonotype turned up many times. The chain carries TRBV24-1 and TRBJ2-3, with a weak D call TRBD1 (5 bases). V was cut by 4 bases and J by 3 bases, with 10 bases left in between. CDR1 and CDR2 (germline): KGHDR, SFDVKD. CDR3 length equals 14 residues. CDR3 nucleotides: TGTGCCACCAGTGAAACAGGAGATACAGATACGCAGTATTTT. Translated: CATSETGDTDTQYF.

Many counts were recorded for this clonotype. The V gene is TRBV9, the J gene TRBJ1-2, with D perhaps matching TRBD1 (6 bases). Between the trimmed V and J ends, which lost 3 bases and 1 base, there was a span of 25 bases. The CDR3 has 19 residues. CDR1 SGDLS and CDR2 YYNGEE come from the germline V gene. The CDR3 DNA reads TGTGCCAGCAGCGATCGACTGATCGGGACAAGTGACCTTAACTATGGCTACACCTTC. Its protein product is CASSDRLIGTSDLNYGYTF.

This clonotype was detected many times. This chain links TRBV5-6 with TRBJ2-2, with a tentative D call TRBD2 (5 bases). Trimming took 0 bases from V and 7 from J, leaving 16 bases between them. The CDR3 has 16 amino acids. Germline CDR1 reads SGHDT; CDR2 reads YYEEEE. The CDR3 DNA is TGTGCCAGCAGCTTGGCGAACGAGGGTCCGTTCGGGGAGCTGTTTTTT. Translation gives CASSLANEGPFGELFF.

This clonotype was observed once. Given a far larger clone just one base away, this is likely a sequencing read error. J is TRBJ2-7 and V is TRBV11-2; the D gene is possibly TRBD1 (6 bases). The end of the DNA is better explained by TRBJ2-5, so the J call may be wrong. CDR3 length: 13 residues. Per the germline V gene, CDR1 is SGHAT and CDR2 is FQNNGV. CDR3 protein: CASRSQGSATQYF. In DNA, the CDR3 is TGTGCCAGCAGATCACAGGGTTCAGCGACCCAGTACTTC.

The chain combines TRBV18 with TRBJ1-4, with 7 nucleotides matching TRBD1. CDR1 is KGHSH and CDR2 is LQKENI in the germline V gene. The length of the CDR3 is 17 residues. V shed 3 bases, J shed 8 bases, and the junction held 15 bases outside the gene matches. The CDR3 region is CASSPRTGSGRDEKLFF. The CDR3 coding sequence is TGTGCCAGCTCACCTCGGACAGGTTCAGGTCGGGACGAAAAACTGTTTTTT.

This clonotype appeared a single time. A much larger clone sits a single nucleotide away, making a read error possible. The CDR3 protein is CASSQANLEETQFF. The CDR3 DNA reads TGTGCCAGCAGCCAGGCCAACCTCGAGGAGACCCAGTTCTTC. This chain uses TRBV14 with TRBJ2-1; D uncertain. V dropped 3 bases and J dropped 13 bases, with 19 bases sitting between them. This CDR3 has 14 residues. From germline, CDR1 is SGHDN and CDR2 FVKESK.

The gene calls are TRBV9 and TRBJ2-7; D possibly corresponds to TRBD1 (6 bases). Per germline, CDR1 SGDLS and CDR2 YYNGEE. This CDR3 has 14 amino acids. Trimming removed 0 bases from V and 2 bases from J, with 9 bases in between. The CDR3 spells CASSVGTDPYEQYF. The CDR3 DNA is TGTGCCAGCAGCGTAGGGACAGACCCCTACGAGCAGTACTTC.

Written as DNA, the CDR3 is TGCGCCAGCAGCTGGGGGAGCGAGACCCAGTACTTC. Residues: CASSWGSETQYF. The chain uses TRBV5-1 and TRBJ2-5, with D tentatively TRBD1 or TRBD2 (5 bases each). This CDR3 contains 12 residues. Trimming removed 3 bases from V and 5 bases from J, with 8 bases in between. The V gene's germline CDR1 is SGHRS and CDR2 YFSETQ. The complete variable domain, with remaining parts taken from reference TRBV5-1 and TRBJ2-5, reads KAGVTQTPRYLIKTRGQQVTLSCSPISGHRSVSWYQQTPGQGLQFLFEYFSETQRNKGNFPGRFSGRQFSNSRSEMNVSTLELGDSALYLCASSWGSETQYFGPGTRLLVL.